This T cell receptor (beta chain) was identified during a study of blood T cell repertoires in COVID-19. Across the study: From the United States, Italy and Spain came samples of acute and convalescent COVID-19. T cells, B-cell-depleted T cells, or PBMCs supplied cDNA or gDNA.

In the source study's methods: Nucleated cell number was recorded as an estimate derived from reference gene primer amplification. Using immunoSEQ multiplex PCR, the repertoire was profiled, and TCRdb retains in-frame clones only, with some absent. The D gene and trimming were derived from the DNA, and the V and J assignments and clone size from that table. The table records about 180,000 clones, about 88% of them present only once. CDR1 and CDR2 from the germline V gene are LNHNV and YYDKDF (reference sequence). The germline V and J ends were trimmed by 4 bases and 8 bases, with 16 bases remaining between them. The CDR3 spans 14 residues.

The TCR comes from a man aged 18 to 29 who had recovered from COVID-19. Sequenced sample: peripheral blood. J is TRBJ2-3 and V is TRBV15; maybe TRBD2 (7 bases). In DNA, the CDR3 is TGTGCCACCAGCAATGCGGGGGCAAGGGGTACGCAGTATTTT. It codes for CATSNAGARGTQYF.